This record covers a single T cell receptor beta chain. The CDR3 is 15 amino acids. Germline loops: CDR1 WSHSY, CDR2 SAAADI. With V trimmed by 5 bases and J by 7 bases, 7 bases remained unmatched. The sample belongs to a study of cytomegalovirus exposure and HLA in healthy donors. The PCR contained 60 Vbeta and 13 Jbeta primers. The protocol was immunoSEQ multiplex PCR, while the TCRdb copy is restricted to in-frame clones and leaves out a portion. The table has 79,000 or so clones, 60% to 75% seen once; the top ten hold roughly a sixth. Source material: PBMCs. This receptor was taken from a woman aged 40 to 50 in good health and CMV-seropositive. V gene TRBV10-2 combines with J gene TRBJ2-4, with TRBD1 matching over 11 bases. The CDR3 nucleotides read TGCGCCAGCAGTTCCCGGGACAGGGGGTGGAACATTCAGTACTTC. It is translated as CASSSRDRGWNIQYF.